The text below deals with one TCR beta chain. V lost 3 bases and J lost 5, with 10 bases in between. Germline V gene sequence: CDR1 SQVTM, CDR2 ANQGSEA. The CDR3 has 12 amino acids. These data originate in a study of blood T cell repertoires in COVID-19. As for the study in general: From the United States, Italy and Spain came samples of acute and convalescent COVID-19. PBMCs, B-cell-depleted T cells, or T cells were the source of the cDNA or gDNA that made up the material.

How the authors handled the data: Estimation of nucleated cell counts was performed using reference gene primer amplification. Sequencing was performed with immunoSEQ multiplex PCR; in TCRdb, only in-frame clones are kept and a portion is missing. Clone size and V and J calls were adopted from that table, with D and trimming inferred from the DNA. Of 50,000 to 65,000 clones listed, around 83% were seen once; the top ten hold less than 20%. The J gene is TRBJ1-2, the V gene TRBV29-1; D is perhaps TRBD1 (6 bases). The TCR was taken from a human donor in a cohort sampled during active COVID-19. Specimen: peripheral blood. CDR3 loop: CSVDRGGYGYTF. CDR3 nucleotide sequence: TGCAGCGTTGACAGGGGCGGATATGGCTACACCTTC.